A selection of T cell receptor beta chains follows, all from one sample in a study of cytomegalovirus exposure and HLA in healthy donors. Sequencing used immunoSEQ multiplex PCR; TCRdb keeps in-frame clones, though not all of them. The table has tens of thousands of clones, over 95% seen once. Sequencing used PBMCs. These receptors came from a man in his late teens or twenties in good health and CMV-seronegative. CDR3s include the opening cysteine and the closing phenylalanine or tryptophan. D genes are given only for firm matches. Some rows mark clone size as missing; the rest say once, few, many or name a class of expanded clone.

>-|TRBV19|-|TRBJ2-5
TGTGCCAGTAGTATCCAGTTGCAAGAGACCCAGTACTTC
CASSIQLQETQYF
>-|TRBV28|TRBD2|TRBJ2-1
TGTGCCAGCAGTTCGCCGGGACTAGAAGCCAATGAGCAGTTCTTC
CASSSPGLEANEQFF
>-|TRBV14|-|TRBJ2-3
TGTGCCAGCAGCTATGGCGGCGGCAAGCAGTATTTT
CASSYGGGKQYF
>-|TRBV28|TRBD1|TRBJ2-2
TGTGCCAGCAGTTTAGGCGGACAGGGGTACACCGGGGAGCTGTTTTTT
CASSLGGQGYTGELFF
>-|TRBV30|-|TRBJ1-5
TGTGCCTGGAGTATGGGGGCGGCTCAGCCCCAGCATTTT
CAWSMGAAQPQHF
>-|TRBV27|TRBD2|TRBJ2-3
TGTGCCAGCACCTCCCCTCGGGAGGTAGGCACAGATACGCAGTATTTT
CASTSPREVGTDTQYF
>-|TRBV6-6|TRBD1|TRBJ2-4
TGTGCCAGCAACAGAGCACAGGGGGCCAAAAACATTCAGTACTTC
CASNRAQGAKNIQYF
>-|TRBV2|TRBD2|TRBJ2-7
TGTGCCAGCACCAGACTAGCGGACTCCTACGAGCAGTACTTC
CASTRLADSYEQYF
>-|TRBV7-7|TRBD2|TRBJ2-3
TGTGCTAGCAGCTTAGGGTCTAGCGGGAGTTTCACCACGCAGTATTTT
CASSLGSSGSFTTQYF
>-|TRBV5-4|TRBD1|TRBJ2-7
TGTGCCAGCAGCTTGCCTGACAGGGACTACGAGCAGTACTTC
CASSLPDRDYEQYF
>-|TRBV12-5|TRBD2|TRBJ2-3
TGTGCTAGTGGTTTGTCACTAGCGGGGAGGGGCACAGATACGCAGTATTTT
CASGLSLAGRGTDTQYF
>-|TRBV7-3|TRBD1|TRBJ2-1
TGTGCCAGCAGCCCCCGGGACAGGGGGGTAGGCGCGTCGTACAATGAGCAGTTCTTC
CASSPRDRGVGASYNEQFF
>-|TRBV7-9|-|TRBJ1-1
TGTGCCAGCAGCTTAGCACAGTCCCCACGTGAAGCTTTCTTT
CASSLAQSPREAFF
>-|TRBV4-1|-|TRBJ1-5
TGCGCCAGCAGCCAAGACCTTAGCAATCAGCCCCAGCATTTT
CASSQDLSNQPQHF
>-|TRBV27|-|TRBJ1-1
TGTGCCAGCACCCCCCGGGGGACGACCACTGAAGCTTTCTTT
CASTPRGTTTEAFF
>once|TRBV28|-|TRBJ2-7
TGTGCCAGCAGCACAGGACAGAAACCCTACGAGCAGTACTTC
CASSTGQKPYEQYF
>-|TRBV5-1|-|TRBJ1-1
TGCGCCAGCAGAGCGGGGGACTCCGGGTGGAACACTGAAGCTTTCTTT
CASRAGDSGWNTEAFF
>-|TRBV5-1|-|TRBJ1-4
TGCGCCAGCAGCACGGACGGTCATGGGAGTGAAAAACTGTTTTTT
CASSTDGHGSEKLFF
>-|TRBV10-1|TRBD1|TRBJ2-7
TGCGCCAGCAGTGCCCGGGACAGAGCCTACGAGCAGTACTTC
CASSARDRAYEQYF
>-|TRBV4-1|TRBD2|TRBJ2-7
TGCGCCAGCAGCCAACGGACTGCGGGAGGGGGCTCCTACGAGCAGTACTTC
CASSQRTAGGGSYEQYF